This entry lists 27 T cell receptor beta chains sequenced from one sample in a study of CD8 T cells in ankylosing spondylitis. TCRdb used MiXCR to reprocess the 5' RACE reads, holding one entry per CDR3 protein. The sample contains over 95,000 distinct CDR3 sequences, about 8.3% of which appear only once. The sequencing input was blood, either unsorted or a sorted T cell fraction (not recorded which). These receptors originate from a male donor with ankylosing spondylitis or in good health (not recorded which).

This clonotype was seen ten or more times. V usage is TRBV7-9 and J usage is TRBJ1-4, with a weak D call TRBD1 (5 bases). The CDR3 has 16 residues. V lost 5 bases and J 5 bases, leaving 18 bases between the germline ends. Per the germline V gene, CDR1 is SEHNR and CDR2 is FQNEAQ (reference sequence). The CDR3 reads CASSTTVGVGNEKLFF. CDR3 bases: TGTGCCAGCAGCACTACAGTGGGGGTTGGGAATGAAAAACTGTTTTTT.

This clonotype was seen many times. This chain links TRBV7-2 with TRBJ2-1, with 7 bases that match TRBD1. V trimming: 5 bases; J trimming: 3 bases; junction bases outside the gene matches: 7. The V gene's germline CDR1 is SGHTA and CDR2 FQGNSA. CDR3 size: 15 residues. The CDR3 loop reads CASSPTGTDYNEQFF. CDR3 in DNA: TGTGCCAGCAGCCCGACAGGGACAGACTACAATGAGCAGTTCTTC.

Comment on this clonotype: A much larger clone differs by one base, so this may be a read error. The V and J genes are TRBV7-2 and TRBJ1-1; tentatively, D is TRBD1 (5 bases). Germline V CDR1 and CDR2: SGHTA, FQGNSA. There are 15 residues in the CDR3. This CDR3 is CSSSPLGGRITEAFF. CDR3 coding DNA: TGTTCCAGCAGCCCGTTGGGGGGGAGAATAACCGAAGCTTTCTTT.

This clonotype was seen a handful of times. The chain recombines TRBV29-1 with TRBJ2-3; 8 bases line up with TRBD2. Germline V gene sequence: CDR1 SQVTM, CDR2 ANQGSEA. This CDR3 spans 13 amino acids. The ends lost 6 bases at V and 2 bases at J; junction bases unmatched: 4. The DNA for the CDR3 is TGCAGCGTCCGGGGGGGCGCCACAGATACGCAGTATTTT. Its translation: CSVRGGATDTQYF.

This clonotype was counted many times. The chain employs TRBV11-2 and TRBJ2-7; 10 bases match TRBD2. Germline V CDR1 and CDR2: SGHAT, FQNNGV. The CDR3 has 16 amino acids. The V gene end was trimmed by 1 base and the J gene end by 2 bases; junction bases not matched to a gene: 5. CDR3 DNA sequence: TGTGCCAGCAGCTTAGGTCCAGCGGGGGGGACCTACGAGCAGTACTTC. It codes for CASSLGPAGGTYEQYF.

This clonotype was seen repeatedly, ten times or more. V gene TRBV12-3 or TRBV12-4 combines with J gene TRBJ2-1, with TRBD2 identical over 11 bases. J lost 3 bases, V lost 5 bases, and 9 bases had no gene match. The CDR3 has 17 amino acids. The CDR3 DNA reads as TGTGCCAGCAGTCTGCCGCTAGCGGGAGGCATCTACAATGAGCAGTTCTTC. Translated: CASSLPLAGGIYNEQFF.

This clonotype was detected many times. The chain joins TRBV11-2 to TRBJ2-7; TRBD1 or TRBD2 may be the D gene (5 bases each). Germline V CDR1 and CDR2: SGHAT, FQNNGV. V lost 5 bases and J lost 3, with 11 bases in between. The CDR3 contains 13 residues. CDR3 DNA: TGTGCCAGCAGCCGGGACCTATACTACGAGCAGTACTTC. Its translation: CASSRDLYYEQYF.

This clonotype has just a few counts. This chain connects TRBV19 to TRBJ1-5, with unresolved D. CDR3 length equals 13 residues. Trimming pared 3 bases from V and 5 bases from J, leaving 8 bases between. Germline values: CDR1 LNHDA, CDR2 SQIVND (reference sequence). The CDR3 sequence: CASSMQAYQPQHF. The CDR3, as DNA: TGTGCCAGTAGTATGCAAGCTTATCAGCCCCAGCATTTT. Supplemented by reference TRBV19 and TRBJ1-5, the full variable domain reads DGGITQSPKYLFRKEGQNVTLSCEQNLNHDAMYWYRQDPGQGLRLIYYSQIVNDFQKGDIAEGYSVSREKKESFPLTVTSAQKNPTAFYLCASSMQAYQPQHFGDGTRLSIL.

This clonotype was seen ten or more times. The genes are TRBV12-3 or TRBV12-4 and TRBJ2-3; no definite D call. The CDR3 has 15 residues. V was cut by 5 bases and J by 3 bases, with 15 bases left in between. This chain's CDR3 is CASSPRGVSTDTQYF. The CDR3 bases are TGTGCCAGCAGTCCCCGAGGAGTCTCAACAGATACGCAGTATTTT.

This clonotype was seen at least ten times. V and J are TRBV20-1 and TRBJ1-3, with a possible D match to TRBD1 (6 bases). The germline gives CDR1 DFQATT, CDR2 SNEGSKA (reference sequence). V lost 5 bases and J 5 bases, leaving 13 bases between the germline ends. This CDR3 comprises 13 residues. The CDR3 here is CSAAGTNRNTIYF. The CDR3 DNA follows: TGCAGTGCTGCCGGGACAAATCGAAACACCATATATTTT.

At least ten counts were recorded for this clonotype. J is TRBJ2-7 and V is TRBV27; 13 positions agree with TRBD2. Germline trimming cut 3 bases from V and 7 bases from J; bases unmatched to any gene: 9. The CDR3 is made up of 16 amino acids. Germline CDR1 MNHEY, CDR2 SMNVEV (reference sequence). This CDR3 is CASSFSDPGLAGEQYF. In DNA form, the CDR3 reads TGTGCCAGCAGTTTTAGCGATCCGGGACTAGCGGGGGAGCAGTACTTC.

The chain has TRBV6-2 or TRBV6-3 and TRBJ1-5; D perhaps matches TRBD1 (5 bases). The germline V and J ends were trimmed by 5 bases and 5 bases, with 13 bases remaining between them. Per germline, CDR1 MNHEY and CDR2 SVGEGT. This CDR3 comprises 14 residues. In nucleotides, the CDR3 is TGTGCCAGCAGTCACGGGGGAGGCTATCAGCCCCAGCATTTT. It encodes CASSHGGGYQPQHF.

The V and J genes are TRBV11-2 and TRBJ1-1; D remains unclear. Trimming removed 4 bases from V and 1 base from J, with 10 bases in between. The germline V gene encodes CDR1 SGHAT and CDR2 FQNNGV. The CDR3 spans 14 residues. The CDR3 coding sequence is TGTGCCAGCAGCTCCACGGTGACGAACACTGAAGCTTTCTTT. This encodes CASSSTVTNTEAFF.

This clonotype was found many times. The chain is built from TRBV12-3 or TRBV12-4 and TRBJ2-2; possibly TRBD2 for D (5 bases). V lost 7 bases, J lost 4 bases, and 13 bases lay in between. The CDR3 has 14 amino acids. CDR3 DNA: TGTGCCAGCACACCCCGCGGGCCCACCGGGGAGCTGTTTTTT. Amino acid sequence: CASTPRGPTGELFF.

V gene TRBV20-1 combines with J gene TRBJ2-7; TRBD2 agrees at 12 bases. Germline V gene sequence: CDR1 DFQATT, CDR2 SNEGSKA (reference sequence). V lost 3 bases to trimming and J lost 5 bases; unmatched junction nucleotides: 5. The CDR3 loop spans 14 amino acids. CDR3 amino acids: CSARKLAGGHEQYF. Written as DNA, the CDR3 is TGCAGTGCTAGGAAACTAGCGGGAGGCCACGAGCAGTACTTC.

Many counts were recorded for this clonotype. The chain has TRBV6-1 and TRBJ1-1, with D tentatively TRBD1 (5 bases). CDR1 and CDR2 (germline): MNHNS, SASEGT. This CDR3 contains 13 residues. Trimming took 6 bases from V and 3 from J, leaving 11 bases between them. The CDR3 nucleotides are TGTGCCAGCAGGGGGGGTCCGCACACTGAAGCTTTCTTT. Translated, it gives CASRGGPHTEAFF.

The rearrangement uses TRBV20-1 and TRBJ2-7; TRBD2 matches 13 bases. Germline V gene sequence: CDR1 DFQATT, CDR2 SNEGSKA (reference sequence). The CDR3 length is 18 residues. The CDR3: CWGRAPGLAGTRGYEQYF. CDR3 bases: TGCTGGGGCAGGGCTCCGGGACTAGCGGGGACAAGGGGTTACGAGCAGTACTTC.

Ten or more counts support this clonotype. The gene calls are TRBV20-1 and TRBJ2-1; D possibly matches TRBD1 or TRBD2 (5 bases each). Germline CDR1 is DFQATT and CDR2 is SNEGSKA (reference sequence). The CDR3 runs 15 residues. Trimming took 3 bases from V and 8 from J, leaving 20 bases between them. CDR3 in DNA: TGCAGTGCTAGCCGGGACCCCAGTGGTAGAGATGAGCAGTTCTTC. This translates into CSASRDPSGRDEQFF.

This clonotype was recorded many times. The V gene is TRBV11-2, the J gene TRBJ2-1; D gene unclear. The CDR3 contains 11 residues. Germline V lookup: CDR1 SGHAT, CDR2 FQNNGV. Trimming left V 6 bases short and J 4 bases short, with 4 bases between. The CDR3 DNA reads TGTGCCAGCAGGCGGTACAATGAGCAGTTCTTC. Translated: CASRRYNEQFF. The full variable domain, its missing parts supplied by reference TRBV11-2 and TRBJ2-1, is EAGVAQSPRYKIIEKRQSVAFWCNPISGHATLYWYQQILGQGPKLLIQFQNNGVVDDSQLPKDRFSAERLKGVDSTLKIQPAKLEDSAVYLCASRRYNEQFFGPGTRLTVL.

This clonotype showed up many times. The V call is TRBV6-1, the J call TRBJ1-5, with D perhaps TRBD1 (5 bases). CDR3 length: 14 residues. Germline V gives CDR1 MNHNS, CDR2 SASEGT. V was pared by 6 bases and J by 3 bases, with 12 bases between. The CDR3 DNA reads TGTGCCAGCAGCCTGGGACCGAACAATCAGCCCCAGCATTTT. It is translated as CASSLGPNNQPQHF.

The genes are TRBV12-3 or TRBV12-4 and TRBJ1-1, with D unclear. The CDR3 extends over 13 amino acids. V dropped 3 bases and J dropped 3 bases, with 8 bases sitting between them. CDR3 nucleotide sequence: TGTGCCAGCAGTTTTGGCAGTTACACTGAAGCTTTCTTT. Protein: CASSFGSYTEAFF.

V and J are TRBV6-2 or TRBV6-3 and TRBJ2-1; 8 bases fit TRBD2. CDR3 size: 16 residues. CDR1 is MNHEY and CDR2 is SVGEGT in the germline V gene. Trimming at V came to 4 bases and at J to 7 bases, leaving 12 bases not matched to a gene. The CDR3 sequence is CASSSPQAGVMNEQFF. The CDR3, as DNA: TGTGCCAGCAGTTCCCCCCAAGCGGGGGTGATGAATGAGCAGTTCTTC.

Ten or more counts support this clonotype. This chain connects TRBV12-3 or TRBV12-4 to TRBJ1-4; 8 bases match TRBD1. The CDR3 length is 16 residues. Trimming at V came to 6 bases and at J to 7 bases, leaving 13 bases not matched to a gene. This CDR3 is CASSSGPGTGLEKLFF. DNA for the CDR3: TGTGCCAGCAGCTCCGGCCCCGGGACAGGACTTGAAAAACTGTTTTTT.

In this sample, this clonotype turned up many times. The V call is TRBV20-1, the J call TRBJ2-1, with a tentative D call TRBD2 (5 bases). Trimming shortened V by 3 bases and J by 0 bases, and 15 bases separated the two germline ends. The CDR3 runs 16 residues. The germline V gene encodes CDR1 DFQATT and CDR2 SNEGSKA (reference sequence). The CDR3 bases are TGCAGTGCTAGGTCACTGACTAAGAGCTCCTACAATGAGCAGTTCTTC. This encodes CSARSLTKSSYNEQFF.

This clonotype was counted ten times or more. V usage is TRBV4-2 and J usage is TRBJ1-2, with D perhaps matching TRBD1 (5 bases). Germline V gives CDR1 LGHNA, CDR2 YNFKEQ. This CDR3 spans 13 amino acids. Trimming took off 2 bases at V and 5 bases at J, with 9 bases between the two ends. CDR3 sequence: CASSQSGAYGYTF. For the CDR3, the DNA is TGTGCCAGCAGCCAATCCGGGGCATATGGCTACACCTTC.

In this sample, this clonotype turned up many times. The genes are TRBV11-2 and TRBJ2-4; 8 nucleotides agree with TRBD1. Per the germline V gene, CDR1 is SGHAT and CDR2 is FQNNGV. The CDR3 runs 14 residues. The junction had 12 bases not matched to a gene; V was cut back by 2 bases and J by 15 bases. This chain's CDR3 is CASSLPPWTGRMYF. The CDR3 coding sequence is TGTGCCAGCAGCTTACCCCCTTGGACAGGGAGGATGTACTTC. The full variable domain, with the rest looked up from reference TRBV11-2 and TRBJ2-4, is EAGVAQSPRYKIIEKRQSVAFWCNPISGHATLYWYQQILGQGPKLLIQFQNNGVVDDSQLPKDRFSAERLKGVDSTLKIQPAKLEDSAVYLCASSLPPWTGRMYFGAGTRLSVL.

This clonotype showed up many times. The chain uses TRBV20-1 and TRBJ2-7; 12 bases map to TRBD2. Trimming at V came to 6 bases and at J to 6 bases, leaving 6 bases not matched to a gene. The CDR3 has 13 residues. The germline V gene encodes CDR1 DFQATT and CDR2 SNEGSKA (reference sequence). CDR3 protein: CSAKTSGSPEQYF. The CDR3 coding sequence is TGCAGTGCGAAGACTAGCGGGAGCCCCGAGCAGTACTTC.